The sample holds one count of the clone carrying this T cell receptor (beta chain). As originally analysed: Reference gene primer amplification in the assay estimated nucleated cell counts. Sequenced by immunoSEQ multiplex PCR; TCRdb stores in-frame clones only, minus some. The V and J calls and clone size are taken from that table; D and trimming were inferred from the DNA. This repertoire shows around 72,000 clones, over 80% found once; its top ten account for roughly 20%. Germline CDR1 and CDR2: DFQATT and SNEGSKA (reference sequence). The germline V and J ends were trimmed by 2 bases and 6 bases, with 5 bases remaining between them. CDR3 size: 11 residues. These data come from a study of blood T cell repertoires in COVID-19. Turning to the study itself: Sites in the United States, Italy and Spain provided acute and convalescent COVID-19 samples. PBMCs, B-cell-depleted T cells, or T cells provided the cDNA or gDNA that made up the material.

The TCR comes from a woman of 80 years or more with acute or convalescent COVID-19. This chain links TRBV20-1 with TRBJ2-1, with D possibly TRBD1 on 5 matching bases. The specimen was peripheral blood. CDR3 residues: CSARQGNEQFF. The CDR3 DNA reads TGCAGTGCTAGACAGGGCAATGAGCAGTTCTTC.